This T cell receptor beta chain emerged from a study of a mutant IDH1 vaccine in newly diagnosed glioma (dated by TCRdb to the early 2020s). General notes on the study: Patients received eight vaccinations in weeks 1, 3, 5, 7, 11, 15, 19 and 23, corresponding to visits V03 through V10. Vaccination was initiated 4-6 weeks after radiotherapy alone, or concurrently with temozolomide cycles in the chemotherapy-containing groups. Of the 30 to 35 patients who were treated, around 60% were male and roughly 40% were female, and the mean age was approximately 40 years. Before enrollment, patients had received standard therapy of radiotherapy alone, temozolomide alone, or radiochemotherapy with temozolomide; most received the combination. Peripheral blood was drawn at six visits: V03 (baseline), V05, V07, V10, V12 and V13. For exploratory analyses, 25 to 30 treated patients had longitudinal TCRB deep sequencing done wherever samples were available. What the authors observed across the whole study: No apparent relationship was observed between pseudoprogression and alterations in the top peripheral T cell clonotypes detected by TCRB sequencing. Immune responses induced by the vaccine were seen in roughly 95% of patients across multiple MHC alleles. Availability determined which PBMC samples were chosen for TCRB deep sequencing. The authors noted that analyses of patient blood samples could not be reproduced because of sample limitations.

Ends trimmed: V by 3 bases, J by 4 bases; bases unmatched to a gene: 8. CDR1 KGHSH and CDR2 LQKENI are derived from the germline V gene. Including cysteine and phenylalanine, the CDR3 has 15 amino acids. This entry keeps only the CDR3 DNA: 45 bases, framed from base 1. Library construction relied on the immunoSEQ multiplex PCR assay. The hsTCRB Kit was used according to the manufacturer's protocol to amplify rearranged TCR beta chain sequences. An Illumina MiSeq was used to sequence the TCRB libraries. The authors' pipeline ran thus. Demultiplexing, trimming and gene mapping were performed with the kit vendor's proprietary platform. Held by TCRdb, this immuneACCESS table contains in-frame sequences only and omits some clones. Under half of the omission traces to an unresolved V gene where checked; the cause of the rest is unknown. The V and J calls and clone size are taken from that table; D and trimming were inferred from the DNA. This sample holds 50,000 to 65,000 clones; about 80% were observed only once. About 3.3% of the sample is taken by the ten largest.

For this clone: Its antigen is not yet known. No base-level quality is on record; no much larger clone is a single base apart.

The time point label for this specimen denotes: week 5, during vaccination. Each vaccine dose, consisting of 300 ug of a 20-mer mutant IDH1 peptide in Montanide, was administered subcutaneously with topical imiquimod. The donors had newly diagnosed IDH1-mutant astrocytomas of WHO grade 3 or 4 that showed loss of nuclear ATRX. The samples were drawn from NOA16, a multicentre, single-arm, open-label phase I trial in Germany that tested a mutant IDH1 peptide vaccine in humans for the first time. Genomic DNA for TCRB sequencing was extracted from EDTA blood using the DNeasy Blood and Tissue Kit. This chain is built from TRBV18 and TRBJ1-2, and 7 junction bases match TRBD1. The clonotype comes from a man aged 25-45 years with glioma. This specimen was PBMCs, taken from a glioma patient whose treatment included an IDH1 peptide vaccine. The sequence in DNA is TGTGCCAGCTCACCCTCGACAGGGATGAGCTATGGCTACACCTTC. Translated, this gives CASSPSTGMSYGYTF.